Listed here are 14 T cell receptor beta chains from one sample, sequenced in a study of Ad26.COV2.S vaccination and SARS-CoV-2 variants. The table came from immunoSEQ multiplex PCR; TCRdb's copy has only in-frame clones and leaves some out. The profile covers under 150,000 clones, with 86% appearing a single time and around 5% taken by the ten largest. This specimen consisted of peripheral blood, obtained after recovery from COVID-19. These TCRs come from a human donor who had recovered from COVID-19.

The chain joins TRBV27 to TRBJ2-4, with 8 bases identical to TRBD2. CDR3 size: 15 residues. Trimming cost V 6 bases and J 1 base; bases outside gene matches: 5. Looked up from germline, CDR1 is MNHEY and CDR2 is SMNVEV (reference sequence). The CDR3 protein is CASRLASGAKNIQYF. Written as DNA, the CDR3 is TGTGCCAGCAGGTTGGCTAGCGGGGCCAAAAACATTCAGTACTTC.

On this clone: This same CDR3 is encoded by further DNA sequences in the sample. The V gene is TRBV12-3 or TRBV12-4, the J gene TRBJ1-3, with no clear D. The CDR3 covers 13 residues. With 6 bases removed from V and 4 bases from J, the gap between germline ends came to 10 bases. CDR3 sequence: CASRRGTGNTIYF. The CDR3 DNA sequence: TGTGCCAGCAGGCGGGGAACGGGAAACACCATATATTTT.

In its sample, this clone was seen once. The J gene is TRBJ2-3, the V gene TRBV7-6; TRBD1 matches at 7 bases. The V gene end was trimmed by 3 bases and the J gene end by 1 base; junction bases not matched to a gene: 4. CDR1 and CDR2 from the germline V gene are SGHVS and FNYEAQ. This CDR3 is built from 15 residues. CDR3 amino acids: CASSFGQGGTDTQYF. Here the CDR3 DNA reads TGTGCCAGCAGCTTCGGCCAGGGGGGCACAGATACGCAGTATTTT.

The chain has TRBV5-4 and TRBJ2-7; TRBD1 aligns across 11 bases. Germline loops: CDR1 SGHNT, CDR2 YYREEE (reference sequence). V shed 0 bases and J 4 bases; nucleotides not matched to a gene: 3. The CDR3 extends over 15 amino acids. CDR3 DNA: TGTGCCAGCAGCTTGGGGACAGGGGGCAGGTACGAGCAGTACTTC. Protein: CASSLGTGGRYEQYF. Full variable domain (rest looked up from reference TRBV5-4 and TRBJ2-7): ETGVTQSPTHLIKTRGQQVTLRCSSQSGHNTVSWYQQALGQGPQFIFQYYREEENGRGNFPPRFSGLQFPNYSSELNVNALELDDSALYLCASSLGTGGRYEQYFGPGTRLTVT.

CDR3 nucleotide sequence: TGTGCCAGCAGTCCGGACCTTCCCTACGAGCAGTACTTC. Translation: CASSPDLPYEQYF. The V gene is TRBV6-2 or TRBV6-3, the J gene TRBJ2-7, with D unresolved. Germline V lookup: CDR1 MNHEY, CDR2 SVGEGT. The CDR3 covers 13 residues. Trimming left V 5 bases short and J 2 bases short, with 10 bases between.

This clone was counted a single time. The CDR3 coding sequence is TGTGCCAGCAGTGAGAGGCGGGGGGCCCTTTTGAACACCGGGGAGCTGTTTTTT. Its translation is CASSERRGALLNTGELFF. The chain links TRBV6-1 to TRBJ2-2, with TRBD2 matching 8 bases. The length of the CDR3 is 18 residues. Germline V lookup: CDR1 MNHNS, CDR2 SASEGT. V trimming: 3 bases; J trimming: 1 base; junction bases outside the gene matches: 10.

This clone was found a few times. The chain is built from TRBV19 and TRBJ1-1; 9 nucleotides agree with TRBD1. Germline trimming cut 5 bases from V and 5 bases from J; bases unmatched to any gene: 6. CDR1 and CDR2 (germline): LNHDA, SQIVND (reference sequence). The CDR3 contains 14 residues. In DNA, the CDR3 is TGTGCCAGTAGTGCGGGACAGGGTATAACTGAAGCTTTCTTT. It is translated as CASSAGQGITEAFF. Variable domain in full (rest from reference TRBV19 and TRBJ1-1): DGGITQSPKYLFRKEGQNVTLSCEQNLNHDAMYWYRQDPGQGLRLIYYSQIVNDFQKGDIAEGYSVSREKKESFPLTVTSAQKNPTAFYLCASSAGQGITEAFFGQGTRLTVV.

Only a few counts were recorded for this clone. The chain has TRBV27 and TRBJ1-6, with D possibly TRBD1 on 5 matching bases. The CDR3 runs 19 residues. Looked up from germline, CDR1 is MNHEY and CDR2 is SMNVEV (reference sequence). V shed 5 bases and J shed 6 bases, with 26 bases lying between them. The CDR3 loop is CASSPGGLTNSMFNSPLHF. CDR3 bases: TGTGCCAGCAGTCCTGGGGGACTGACCAATTCAATGTTTAATTCACCCCTCCACTTT.

This clone was recorded only once. The chain recombines TRBV7-2 with TRBJ1-2, with 7 bases matching TRBD1. This CDR3 region has 17 residues. CDR1 and CDR2 (germline): SGHTA, FQGNSA. J gave up 0 bases and V 2 bases, and 9 bases lay outside the gene matches. DNA of the CDR3: TGTGCCAGCAGCTTAAGGTCAGGGGGACCCACTAACTATGGCTACACCTTC. Translation: CASSLRSGGPTNYGYTF. Filled out from reference TRBV7-2 and TRBJ1-2, the complete variable domain reads GAGVSQSPSNKVTEKGKDVELRCDPISGHTALYWYRQSLGQGLEFLIYFQGNSAPDKSGLPSDRFSAERTGGSVSTLTIQRTQQEDSAVYLCASSLRSGGPTNYGYTFGSGTRLTVV.

The genes are TRBV27 and TRBJ1-4, with D possibly TRBD1 on 5 matching bases. This CDR3 spans 15 amino acids. V was pared by 5 bases and J by 4 bases, with 14 bases between. CDR1 and CDR2 from the germline V gene are MNHEY and SMNVEV (reference sequence). The CDR3 bases are TGTGCCAGCAGTCCCCCGGGACGGATTAATGAAAAACTGTTTTTT. Its translation is CASSPPGRINEKLFF.

The chain has TRBV30 and TRBJ1-2; no clear D gene. The CDR3 sequence is 15 residues long. The V end lost 3 bases, the J end lost 0 bases, and 14 bases lay between the germline ends. Germline values: CDR1 GTSNPN, CDR2 SVGIG (reference sequence). The CDR3 reads CAWRTMAVTNYGYTF. The CDR3 DNA sequence: TGTGCCTGGAGAACCATGGCAGTTACTAACTATGGCTACACCTTC. Together with reference TRBV30 and TRBJ1-2, the CDR3 gives the full variable domain: SQTIHQWPATLVQPVGSPLSLECTVEGTSNPNLYWYRQAAGRGLQLLFYSVGIGQISSEVPQNLSASRPQDRQFILSSKKLLLSDSGFYLCAWRTMAVTNYGYTFGSGTRLTVV.

This sequence joins TRBV7-2 and TRBJ2-7, with 7 nucleotides matching TRBD2. This CDR3 contains 15 residues. V was pared by 1 base and J by 3 bases, with 6 bases of the junction left unmatched. Germline loops: CDR1 SGHTA, CDR2 FQGNSA. The CDR3 bases are TGTGCCAGCAGCTTAGAACCGGGGGAGGGCTACGAGCAGTACTTC. Translated: CASSLEPGEGYEQYF.

The chain is built from TRBV19 and TRBJ1-5; 9 nucleotides line up with TRBD1. Germline V lookup: CDR1 LNHDA, CDR2 SQIVND (reference sequence). J lost 4 bases, V lost 8 bases, and 9 bases had no gene match. There are 15 residues in the CDR3. The CDR3 is CASSPGQGVNQPQHF. CDR3 bases: TGTGCCAGTTCCCCGGGACAGGGAGTAAATCAGCCCCAGCATTTT.

The chain couples TRBV7-2 to TRBJ2-5; a possible D gene is TRBD2 (6 bases). Germline V gene lookup returns CDR1 SGHTA and CDR2 FQGNSA. The V end was cut by 1 base, the J end by 4 bases, with 16 bases between. This CDR3 has 16 residues. In DNA form, the CDR3 reads TGTGCCAGCAGCTTAGGGGTAGCGGTCGGGAGAGAGACCCAGTACTTC. It specifies CASSLGVAVGRETQYF.